The rows below give T cell receptor beta chains drawn from one sample of a study of TIL therapy for anti-PD-1-resistant metastatic lung cancer. Measured with immunoSEQ multiplex PCR; TCRdb has only the in-frame clones, and not every one. This table has 25,000 to 35,000 clones, roughly 69% appearing once. The sample was blood, taken at baseline. The receptors originated from a woman aged 30 to 85 with non-small cell lung cancer. CDR3s include the opening cysteine and the closing phenylalanine or tryptophan. Fields, in order: J gene, D gene, clone size, V gene, CDR3 DNA, CDR3 protein. The D gene is left open where the match is weak. A row's size may be missing; if present it is once, few, many or a size class.

TRBJ2-3 | - | once | TRBV13 | TGTGCCAGCAGCTTAGGGGTCGGGAATACAGATACGCAGTATTTT | CASSLGVGNTDTQYF
TRBJ1-5 | TRBD1 | - | TRBV2 | TGTGCCAGCAATCGGGACAGGGTAAATCAGCCCCAGCATTTT | CASNRDRVNQPQHF
TRBJ2-4 | - | - | TRBV11-2 | TGTGCCAGCAGCTTACGTAGTGCGGACATTCAGTACTTC | CASSLRSADIQYF
TRBJ1-1 | TRBD1 | - | TRBV15 | TGTGCCACCACTTCGGGACAGCGTAACACTGAAGCTTTCTTT | CATTSGQRNTEAFF
TRBJ2-5 | - | few | TRBV20-1 | TGCAGTGCTAGCGAGGGGGAGACCCAGTACTTC | CSASEGETQYF
TRBJ2-3 | TRBD2 | - | TRBV30 | TGTGCCTGGGGAAAGGTGGCGGGGGGTACGCAGTATTTT | CAWGKVAGGTQYF
TRBJ2-3 | TRBD1 | - | TRBV7-9 | TGTGCCAGCAGCTCGGACAGGAGGCTGTATTTT | CASSSDRRLYF
TRBJ2-2 | - | - | TRBV9 | TGTGCCAGCAGCGTAGAGGGCGGGGAGCTGTTTTTT | CASSVEGGELFF
TRBJ2-2 | TRBD2 | - | TRBV6-5 | TGTGCCAGCAGTTACAGGCGGGAGCGGGTCGGGGAGCTGTTTTTT | CASSYRRERVGELFF
TRBJ2-5 | TRBD1 | - | TRBV12-5 | TGTGCTAGTGGTTTAAGTGGGCGACGGGACAGTGTTCGAAAAGAGACCCAGTACTTC | CASGLSGRRDSVRKETQYF
TRBJ2-1 | - | - | TRBV4-2 | TGTGCCAGCAGCCATACGGTGAACAATGAGCAGTTCTTC | CASSHTVNNEQFF
TRBJ1-1 | TRBD1 | - | TRBV10-3 | TGTGCCATCAGTGCCCAGGGGGCGCGGAACACTGAAGCTTTCTTT | CAISAQGARNTEAFF
TRBJ1-1 | - | few | TRBV9 | TGTGCCAGCAGCGTAGTAAGAAACACTGAAGCTTTCTTT | CASSVVRNTEAFF
TRBJ2-1 | - | - | TRBV6-1 | TGTGCCAGCAGTGAGTATGGGGACCACTACAATGAGCAGTTCTTC | CASSEYGDHYNEQFF
TRBJ1-1 | - | - | TRBV5-1 | TGCGCCAGCAGATGGGACTCCAAGGATGAAGCTTTCTTT | CASRWDSKDEAFF
TRBJ2-7 | TRBD2 | - | TRBV5-6 | TGTGCCAGCAGCTTTGGAGCGGGAGGCAAATACGAGCAGTACTTC | CASSFGAGGKYEQYF
TRBJ1-5 | TRBD1 | - | TRBV28 | TGTGCCAGCAGGGCGTGGGGACAGGGCAATCAGCCCCAGCATTTT | CASRAWGQGNQPQHF
TRBJ1-5 | - | - | TRBV19 | TGTGCCAGTACCATACGGGGGGGCGGGGACTATAGCAATCAGCCCCAGCATTTT | CASTIRGGGDYSNQPQHF
TRBJ2-1 | - | once | TRBV6-6 | TGTGCCAGCAGCGCCCGGGACTCAGCCCATGAGCAGTTCTTC | CASSARDSAHEQFF
TRBJ2-1 | TRBD2 | once | TRBV5-1 | TGCGCCAGCAGCCCGAATAGCGGGGCATACAATGAGCAGTTCTTC | CASSPNSGAYNEQFF
TRBJ2-7 | - | few | TRBV28 | TGTGCCAGCAGTTTAAACCACGAGCAGTACTTC | CASSLNHEQYF
TRBJ2-2 | - | few | TRBV2 | TGTGCCAGCAGTCCCCAAGACACCGGGGAGCTGTTTTTT | CASSPQDTGELFF
TRBJ1-2 | TRBD1 | - | TRBV2 | TGTGCCAGCAGTCGGGACAGGGGTGAGAACTATGGCTACACCTTC | CASSRDRGENYGYTF
TRBJ2-3 | - | few | TRBV5-6 | TGTGCCAGCAGCTTGGGGGCCCACACAGATACGCAGTATTTT | CASSLGAHTDTQYF
TRBJ2-7 | TRBD2 | once | TRBV7-2 | TGTGCCAGCAGCTATCAGACTAGCGGGAGGGTTAGCTCCTACGAGCAGTACTTC | CASSYQTSGRVSSYEQYF
TRBJ2-7 | TRBD1 | - | TRBV5-8 | TGTGCCAGCAGCTTGGATACGGGGACAGGGGTACTCTACGAGCAGTACTTC | CASSLDTGTGVLYEQYF